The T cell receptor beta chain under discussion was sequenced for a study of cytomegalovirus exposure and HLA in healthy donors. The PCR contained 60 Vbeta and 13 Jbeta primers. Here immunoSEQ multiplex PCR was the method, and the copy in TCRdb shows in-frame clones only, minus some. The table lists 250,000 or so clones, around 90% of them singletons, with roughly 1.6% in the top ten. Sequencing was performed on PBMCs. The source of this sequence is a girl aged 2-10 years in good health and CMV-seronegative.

In DNA, the CDR3 is TGCGCCAGCAGCTTGGACAGGATTTTTAACTATGGCTACACCTTC. It codes for CASSLDRIFNYGYTF. The V and J genes are TRBV5-1 and TRBJ1-2; TRBD1 might be the D (5 bases). V gave up 0 bases and J gave up 1 base, with 10 bases separating them. Germline values: CDR1 SGHRS, CDR2 YFSETQ. This CDR3 contains 15 residues.